This T cell receptor (beta chain) was captured by sequencing in a study of T cells after yellow fever vaccination. About the research overall: Preparation of fractions with low cell numbers was performed using SMART-Seq v4 Ultra Low Input. Study-level findings and limits: Subsequent to the booster, the majority of primary-vaccination clones reappeared (96% CD4, 85% to 90% CD8). The secondary response was weaker but peaked faster, day 5 versus 15.

Production of TCR cDNA was by 5'RACE template switching, which also added a universal primer site and UMIs. TCRdb itself ran the 5' RACE reads through MiXCR, one entry per CDR3 protein. The table lists about 57,000 distinct CDR3 sequences, 7.4% of them singletons. Germline V gives CDR1 MNHEY, CDR2 SMNVEV (reference sequence). The CDR3 sequence is 13 residues long. V lost 5 bases to trimming and J lost 8 bases; unmatched junction nucleotides: 5. Many counts were recorded for this clonotype. Antigen specificity is unknown. The chain uses TRBV27 and TRBJ2-4; 8 nucleotides match TRBD1. The TCR was taken from a man aged 30 to 39 who received the YFV17D yellow fever vaccine. Sequencing was performed on CD8+ T cells sorted from PBMCs, taken 15 days after the yellow fever booster vaccination. The CDR3: CASSPTGGYIQYF. The CDR3 bases are TGTGCCAGCAGTCCTACAGGGGGATACATTCAGTACTTC.